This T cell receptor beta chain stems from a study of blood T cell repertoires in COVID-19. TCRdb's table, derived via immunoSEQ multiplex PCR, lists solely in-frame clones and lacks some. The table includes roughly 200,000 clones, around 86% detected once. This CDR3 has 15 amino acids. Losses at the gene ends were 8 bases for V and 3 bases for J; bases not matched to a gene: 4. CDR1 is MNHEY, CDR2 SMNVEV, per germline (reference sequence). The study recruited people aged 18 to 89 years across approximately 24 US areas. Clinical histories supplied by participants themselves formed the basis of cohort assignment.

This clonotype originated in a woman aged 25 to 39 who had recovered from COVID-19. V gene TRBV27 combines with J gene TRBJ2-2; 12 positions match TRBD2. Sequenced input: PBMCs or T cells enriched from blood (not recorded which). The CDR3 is CASRRLAGDTGELFF. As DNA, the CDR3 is TGTGCCAGCCGGAGACTAGCGGGAGACACCGGGGAGCTGTTTTTT.